This TCR beta chain was sequenced in a study of glioma-infiltrating T cells after dendritic cell vaccination. Study in general: Autologous tumor lysate was loaded overnight onto monocyte-derived dendritic cells grown about 7 days with IL-4 and GM-CSF. Study-wide findings and caveats: Higher TCR clonality did not directly relate to longer survival. Complete blood and tumor specimen sets were limited to few patients.

Described time point: after dendritic cell vaccination, including at tumor progression/relapse. After removal of 2 bases from V and 3 bases from J, the junction contained 4 bases not matched to a gene. Germline V lookup: CDR1 SGHRS, CDR2 YFSETQ. This CDR3 is built from 17 residues. Worth noting for this clone: Antigen unknown.

The table came from immunoSEQ multiplex PCR; TCRdb's copy has only in-frame clones and leaves some out. The sample lists roughly 88,000 clones; about 81% were seen once. The clonotype was recovered from a human donor with glioblastoma. The sequencing used blood, collected after dendritic cell vaccination. V usage is TRBV5-1 and J usage is TRBJ2-6; 11 bases align to TRBD1. This CDR3 is CASSFWTGGFGANVLTF. CDR3 bases: TGCGCCAGCAGCTTTTGGACAGGGGGCTTTGGGGCCAACGTCCTGACTTTC.